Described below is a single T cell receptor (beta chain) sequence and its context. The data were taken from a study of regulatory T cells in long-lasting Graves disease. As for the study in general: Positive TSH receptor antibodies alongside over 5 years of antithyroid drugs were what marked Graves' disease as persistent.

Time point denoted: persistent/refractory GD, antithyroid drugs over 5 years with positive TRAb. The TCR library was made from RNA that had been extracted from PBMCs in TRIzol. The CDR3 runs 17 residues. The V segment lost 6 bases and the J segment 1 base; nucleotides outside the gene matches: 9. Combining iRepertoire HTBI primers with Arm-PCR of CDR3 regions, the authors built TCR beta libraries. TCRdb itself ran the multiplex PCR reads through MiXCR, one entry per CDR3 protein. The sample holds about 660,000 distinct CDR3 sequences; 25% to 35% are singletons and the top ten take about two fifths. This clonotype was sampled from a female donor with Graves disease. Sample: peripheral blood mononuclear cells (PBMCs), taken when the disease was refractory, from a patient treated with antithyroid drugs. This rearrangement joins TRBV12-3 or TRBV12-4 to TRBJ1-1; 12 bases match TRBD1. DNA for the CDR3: TGTGCCAGCAGGTCCGGGACAGGGGGCTCCCCGAACACTGAAGCTTTCTTT. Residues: CASRSGTGGSPNTEAFF.